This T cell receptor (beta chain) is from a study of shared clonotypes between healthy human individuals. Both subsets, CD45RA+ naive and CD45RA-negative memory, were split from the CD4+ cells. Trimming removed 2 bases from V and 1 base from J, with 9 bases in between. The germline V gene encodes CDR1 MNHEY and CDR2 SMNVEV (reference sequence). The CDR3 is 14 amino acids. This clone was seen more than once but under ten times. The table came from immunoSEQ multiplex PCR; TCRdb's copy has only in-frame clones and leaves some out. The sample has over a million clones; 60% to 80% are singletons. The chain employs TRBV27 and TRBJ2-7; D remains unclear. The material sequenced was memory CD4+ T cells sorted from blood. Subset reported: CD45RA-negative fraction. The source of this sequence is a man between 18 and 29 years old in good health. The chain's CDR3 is CASSLHLWSYEQYF. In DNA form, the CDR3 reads TGTGCCAGCAGTTTACATCTGTGGTCCTACGAGCAGTACTTC.